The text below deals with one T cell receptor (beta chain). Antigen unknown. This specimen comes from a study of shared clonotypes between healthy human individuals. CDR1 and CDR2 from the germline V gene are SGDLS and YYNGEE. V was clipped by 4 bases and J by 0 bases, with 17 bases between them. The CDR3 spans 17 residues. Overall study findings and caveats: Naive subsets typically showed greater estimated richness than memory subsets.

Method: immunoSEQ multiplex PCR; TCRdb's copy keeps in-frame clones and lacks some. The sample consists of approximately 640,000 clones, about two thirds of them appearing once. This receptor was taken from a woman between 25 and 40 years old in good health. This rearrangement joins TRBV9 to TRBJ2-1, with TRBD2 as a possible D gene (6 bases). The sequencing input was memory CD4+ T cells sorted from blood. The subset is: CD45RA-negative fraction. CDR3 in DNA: TGTGCCAGCAGCTTAACCCAGCGGGCCAGCTCCTACAATGAGCAGTTCTTC. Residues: CASSLTQRASSYNEQFF.